This T cell receptor beta chain was sequenced during a study of radiation and T cells in renal cell carcinoma. Time point described: baseline pretreatment blood. Described treatment: 15 Gy SBRT to primary tumor, nephrectomy 4 weeks later. The repertoire was sequenced with immunoSEQ multiplex PCR; TCRdb's copy has only in-frame clones and lacks some. The sample yields 130,000 to 150,000 clones, about 88% seen once. Germline lookup yields CDR1 GTSNPN and CDR2 SVGIG (reference sequence). The CDR3 spans 11 residues. This TCR was sampled from a woman in her sixties or seventies with renal cell carcinoma. The chain couples TRBV30 to TRBJ2-5; TRBD2 is a possible D gene (6 bases). The sample in question was blood, obtained from a patient whose treatment included radiotherapy and nephrectomy. The CDR3 region has the DNA TGTGCGTTGTCGGGGGAAGAGACCCAGTACTTC. Protein product: CALSGEETQYF.